These 22 T cell receptor beta chains originate from one sample sequenced in a study of blood T cell repertoires in COVID-19. TCRdb keeps only in-frame clones here, not all; method: immunoSEQ multiplex PCR. The table records 250,000 to 300,000 clones, around 83% of them present only once. The sequencing input was peripheral blood. These receptors were obtained from a man older than 75 with acute or convalescent COVID-19.

This clone was counted only a few times. The chain combines TRBV9 with TRBJ2-7; 8 bases align to TRBD2. CDR1 is SGDLS, CDR2 YYNGEE, per germline. This CDR3 is built from 14 residues. V was clipped by 0 bases and J by 5 bases; unmatched bases: 4. This CDR3 is CASSVAAGGDEQYF. The CDR3 DNA follows: TGTGCCAGCAGCGTAGCGGCGGGAGGAGACGAGCAGTACTTC.

This sequence joins TRBV19 and TRBJ2-2, with 7 bases lining up with TRBD2. The length of the CDR3 is 13 residues. With 4 bases clipped from V and 7 bases from J, the junction kept 3 bases outside the gene matches. The germline V gene encodes CDR1 LNHDA and CDR2 SQIVND (reference sequence). The CDR3 nucleotides are TGTGCCAGTAGTAAGACTAGCCTCGGGGAGCTGTTTTTT. This encodes CASSKTSLGELFF. The whole variable domain, remainder taken from reference TRBV19 and TRBJ2-2, is DGGITQSPKYLFRKEGQNVTLSCEQNLNHDAMYWYRQDPGQGLRLIYYSQIVNDFQKGDIAEGYSVSREKKESFPLTVTSAQKNPTAFYLCASSKTSLGELFFGEGSRLTVL.

V gene TRBV4-1 combines with J gene TRBJ2-7; the match to TRBD1 covers 8 bases. Per the germline V gene, CDR1 is MGHRA and CDR2 is YSYEKL. CDR3 length equals 15 residues. The ends lost 6 bases at V and 3 bases at J; junction bases unmatched: 10. This chain's CDR3 is CASSLGQGTNYEQYF. CDR3 nucleotides: TGCGCCAGCAGTCTAGGACAGGGCACAAACTACGAGCAGTACTTC.

This chain joins TRBV7-9 and TRBJ1-2, with D possibly being TRBD1 (5 bases). Germline assignment: CDR1 SEHNR and CDR2 FQNEAQ (reference sequence). V lost 5 bases and J 6 bases, leaving 19 bases between the germline ends. The CDR3 is 15 residues long. CDR3 nucleotides: TGTGCCAGCAGCATCGGGGGTAATCCTCAGGATGGCTACACCTTC. Translated, it gives CASSIGGNPQDGYTF.

The chain recombines TRBV14 with TRBJ1-2; 9 bases agree with TRBD1. Germline V lookup: CDR1 SGHDN, CDR2 FVKESK. V gave up 0 bases and J gave up 6 bases; unmatched junction bases: 8. This CDR3 has 16 residues. The CDR3: CASSQDLETGGNGYTF. The DNA for the CDR3 is TGTGCCAGCAGCCAAGATCTTGAGACAGGGGGAAATGGCTACACCTTC.

This chain links TRBV7-8 with TRBJ2-2; 13 bases map to TRBD2. This CDR3 is built from 17 residues. V lost 3 bases to trimming and J lost 4 bases; unmatched junction nucleotides: 5. CDR1 and CDR2 (germline): SGHVS, FQNEAQ. This CDR3 is CASSLTSGGRVTGELFF. In DNA form, the CDR3 reads TGTGCCAGCAGCTTGACTAGCGGGGGGCGGGTCACCGGGGAGCTGTTTTTT. Filled out from reference TRBV7-8 and TRBJ2-2, the complete variable domain reads GAGVSQSPRYKVAKRGQDVALRCDPISGHVSLFWYQQALGQGPEFLTYFQNEAQLDKSGLPSDRFFAERPEGSVSTLKIQRTQQEDSAVYLCASSLTSGGRVTGELFFGEGSRLTVL.

This clone was counted between two and nine times. The chain combines TRBV6-2 or TRBV6-3 with TRBJ1-5; D is undetermined. Trimming stripped 5 bases from V and 5 bases from J, with 10 bases between. This CDR3 contains 13 residues. The germline CDR1 and CDR2 sequences are MNHEY and SVGEGT. CDR3 bases: TGTGCCAGCAGTAAACTACGCGATCAGCCCCAGCATTTT. It specifies CASSKLRDQPQHF.

This sequence joins TRBV28 and TRBJ2-2, with TRBD1 matching over 9 bases. V shed 2 bases and J 6 bases; nucleotides not matched to a gene: 4. This CDR3 region has 15 residues. The V gene's germline CDR1 is MDHEN and CDR2 SYDVKM. This CDR3 reads CASSLTGGDAGELFF. DNA for the CDR3: TGTGCCAGCAGTTTAACAGGGGGCGACGCCGGGGAGCTGTTTTTT.

V gene TRBV28 combines with J gene TRBJ2-5, with D unclear. The germline gives CDR1 MDHEN, CDR2 SYDVKM. Trimming left V 3 bases short and J 4 bases short, with 12 bases between. There are 14 residues in the CDR3. The CDR3 sequence: CASSFARHTETQYF. For the CDR3, the DNA is TGTGCCAGCAGTTTTGCGAGGCATACAGAGACCCAGTACTTC.

V gene TRBV27 combines with J gene TRBJ2-1; D is uncertain. Germline V gene sequence: CDR1 MNHEY, CDR2 SMNVEV (reference sequence). This CDR3 contains 16 residues. Deletions cut 6 bases from V and 6 bases from J, with 21 bases between. CDR3 region: CASRSRVSFPSNEQFF. The CDR3 DNA reads as TGTGCCAGCAGAAGCCGTGTGTCGTTCCCTTCCAATGAGCAGTTCTTC.

The CDR3 nucleotides are TGTGCCAGCAGTGAAAATTGGGCCTCCTACAATGAGCAGTTCTTC. Protein product: CASSENWASYNEQFF. This sequence joins TRBV6-1 and TRBJ2-1; D unclear. The CDR3 has 15 residues. Between the trimmed V and J ends, which lost 2 bases and 0 bases, there was a span of 8 bases. Germline-derived CDR1 and CDR2 are MNHNS and SASEGT.

This clone turned up a few times. The gene calls are TRBV4-1 and TRBJ2-4; 8 nucleotides align to TRBD2. There are 17 residues in the CDR3. Germline CDR1 reads MGHRA; CDR2 reads YSYEKL. V dropped 4 bases and J dropped 0; count of bases not matched to a gene: 8. The CDR3 bases are TGCGCCAGCAGCCCTGCCGCGGGGGGCACAGCCAAAAACATTCAGTACTTC. This sequence encodes CASSPAAGGTAKNIQYF.

This chain links TRBV23-1 with TRBJ2-7; 9 bases are a match to TRBD2. TRBV23-1 is labeled an ORF, and its function is uncertain. This CDR3 comprises 20 residues. After removal of 4 bases from V and 2 bases from J, the junction contained 21 bases not matched to a gene. The CDR3 sequence is CASSPLMEILSGGKTYEQYF. The CDR3 DNA follows: TGCGCCAGCAGTCCCCTCATGGAGATCCTTAGCGGGGGAAAAACCTACGAGCAGTACTTC.

The rearrangement links TRBV5-1 to TRBJ1-5, with D possibly matching TRBD1 (5 bases). The CDR3 extends over 15 amino acids. V was cut by 4 bases and J by 2 bases, with 13 bases left in between. Germline V gene lookup returns CDR1 SGHRS and CDR2 YFSETQ. The CDR3 DNA sequence: TGCGCCAGCAGCCCAGGCCAGGGCGGCAATCAGCCCCAGCATTTT. Translating it yields CASSPGQGGNQPQHF.

The chain carries TRBV5-1 and TRBJ2-5; 7 nucleotides agree with TRBD1. With 5 bases clipped from V and 3 bases from J, the junction kept 25 bases outside the gene matches. Germline CDR1 is SGHRS and CDR2 is YFSETQ. The CDR3 is made up of 20 amino acids. CDR3: CASSKRATGRTLTGEETQYF. CDR3 nucleotides: TGCGCCAGCAGTAAAAGGGCGACAGGGAGAACCCTTACTGGGGAAGAGACCCAGTACTTC.

This chain's CDR3 is CASSSPGGREKLFF. In DNA form, the CDR3 reads TGTGCCAGCAGTTCTCCAGGGGGCCGTGAAAAACTGTTTTTT. The rearrangement links TRBV6-2 or TRBV6-3 to TRBJ1-4, with 8 positions matching TRBD1. Trimming cost V 4 bases and J 7 bases; bases outside gene matches: 5. The CDR3 is 14 amino acids. Germline assignment: CDR1 MNHEY and CDR2 SVGEGT.

The sample holds one count of this clone. The chain is built from TRBV6-5 and TRBJ1-1; D may be TRBD1 (5 bases). CDR1 is MNHEY and CDR2 is SVGAGI in the germline V gene. The V gene lost 7 bases and the J gene lost 5 bases, with 14 bases spanning the gap. This CDR3 is 13 amino acids long. The CDR3 reads CASMGGDGTEAFF. CDR3 in DNA: TGTGCCAGCATGGGGGGAGACGGGACTGAAGCTTTCTTT.

This chain links TRBV20-1 with TRBJ1-6; D is unclear. The length of the CDR3 is 11 residues. In germline, CDR1 is DFQATT, CDR2 SNEGSKA (reference sequence). Between the trimmed V and J ends, which lost 4 bases and 8 bases, there was a span of 6 bases. CDR3 protein: CSAISHSPLHF. The CDR3 bases are TGCAGTGCTATTTCTCATTCACCCCTCCACTTT.

This clone was recorded once. The V call is TRBV5-4, the J call TRBJ1-4; 10 nucleotides line up with TRBD1. Germline V lookup: CDR1 SGHNT, CDR2 YYREEE (reference sequence). After removal of 0 bases from V and 10 bases from J, the junction contained 9 bases not matched to a gene. CDR3 length: 16 residues. CDR3 residues: CASSLDAGQGRLKLFF. CDR3 coding DNA: TGTGCCAGCAGCTTGGATGCGGGACAGGGGAGATTAAAACTGTTTTTT.

In DNA, the CDR3 is TGTGCCAGCAGTGGATTGGTGGGCAGGGTGGTTTCACCCCTCCACTTT. It encodes CASSGLVGRVVSPLHF. V is TRBV2 and J is TRBJ1-6; D might be TRBD1 (5 bases). The CDR3 totals 16 residues. Trimming cost V 4 bases and J 9 bases, with 19 bases left between them. CDR1 and CDR2 from the germline V gene are SNHLY and FYNNEI.

This clone was seen only once. V and J are TRBV12-2 and TRBJ1-2; the table gives TRBD1 as D, unverified against the DNA. TRBV12-2 is a pseudogene. The CDR3 has 14 residues. CDR3: CASRTRDIAYGYTF. The CDR3 nucleotides are TGTGCAAGTCGCACCCGGGACATTGCATATGGCTACACCTTC.

The chain is built from TRBV3-1 (or the pseudogene TRBV3-2) and TRBJ2-7, with TRBD2 identical over 10 bases. The CDR3 spans 15 residues. The ends lost 4 bases at V and 2 bases at J; junction bases unmatched: 5. Germline CDR1 LGHDT, CDR2 YNNKEL (reference sequence). CDR3 DNA: TGTGCCAGCAGCCGGAAAGCGGGAGGGACCTACGAGCAGTACTTC. This encodes CASSRKAGGTYEQYF.